These 16 T cell receptor beta chains were all obtained from the same sample, sequenced in a study of blood T cell repertoires in COVID-19. TCRdb keeps only in-frame clones here, not all; method: immunoSEQ multiplex PCR. The repertoire holds a few hundred thousand clones, with 80% to 85% as singletons. The specimen sequenced was PBMCs or T cells enriched from blood (not recorded which). The source is a woman between 35 and 50 years old who had recovered from COVID-19.

The rearrangement uses TRBV5-1 and TRBJ2-3; 9 nucleotides agree with TRBD2. The germline gives CDR1 SGHRS, CDR2 YFSETQ. This CDR3 is 14 amino acids long. Trimming removed 5 bases from V and 6 bases from J; junction bases left unmatched: 7. The CDR3 sequence is CASRQAGGPDTQYF. The DNA for the CDR3 is TGCGCCAGCAGGCAGGCGGGAGGGCCGGATACGCAGTATTTT.

The rearrangement joins TRBV19 to TRBJ2-5; TRBD1 agrees at 9 bases. The CDR3 extends over 15 amino acids. Germline loops: CDR1 LNHDA, CDR2 SQIVND (reference sequence). V dropped 6 bases and J dropped 5; count of bases not matched to a gene: 10. In DNA form, the CDR3 reads TGTGCCAGTAGCGAGACGGGGACAGGGCGGGAGACCCAGTACTTC. It translates to CASSETGTGRETQYF.

V gene TRBV6-5 combines with J gene TRBJ2-7; D is possibly TRBD2 (5 bases). Germline V gene data show CDR1 as MNHEY and CDR2 as SVGAGI. The CDR3 sequence is 15 residues long. The V and J ends lost 0 bases and 0 bases respectively, with 9 bases between them. CDR3 in DNA: TGTGCCAGCAGTTACTCTTTCCGGGGCTCCTACGAGCAGTACTTC. Its protein is CASSYSFRGSYEQYF.

The chain is built from TRBV18 and TRBJ2-1; perhaps TRBD1 as D (5 bases). Germline CDR1 reads KGHSH; CDR2 reads LQKENI. The CDR3 has 14 residues. V was clipped by 0 bases and J by 2 bases, with 5 bases between them. This CDR3 is CASSPPGAYNEQFF. The DNA for the CDR3 is TGTGCCAGCTCACCACCAGGGGCCTACAATGAGCAGTTCTTC.

This chain uses TRBV5-1 with TRBJ1-6; no clear D gene. The germline V and J ends were trimmed by 0 bases and 0 bases, with 4 bases remaining between them. CDR1 SGHRS and CDR2 YFSETQ come from the germline V gene. This CDR3 comprises 15 residues. The CDR3 DNA is TGCGCCAGCAGCTTGGGCAGCTCCTATAATTCACCCCTCCACTTT. As protein: CASSLGSSYNSPLHF.

V and J are TRBV19 and TRBJ2-5; 10 bases agree with TRBD2. J gave up 2 bases and V 4 bases, and 4 bases lay outside the gene matches. The CDR3 contains 15 residues. Germline values: CDR1 LNHDA, CDR2 SQIVND (reference sequence). The CDR3 loop reads CASSTQLAGQETQYF. Written as DNA, the CDR3 is TGTGCCAGTAGTACGCAACTAGCGGGACAAGAGACCCAGTACTTC.

Comments on this clone: This CDR3 is also generated by other DNA sequences in the sample. The chain is built from TRBV7-9 and TRBJ2-7; D is possibly TRBD2 (5 bases). The V end lost 6 bases, the J end lost 3 bases, and 12 bases lay between the germline ends. The V gene's germline CDR1 is SEHNR and CDR2 FQNEAQ (reference sequence). This CDR3 is 13 amino acids long. DNA of the CDR3: TGTGCCAGCAGGCCATCGGGAAACTACGAGCAGTACTTC. The encoded protein is CASRPSGNYEQYF.

The V call is TRBV6-5, the J call TRBJ2-7, with TRBD2 matching over 8 bases. Germline CDR1 MNHEY, CDR2 SVGAGI. This CDR3 has 12 amino acids. V lost 10 bases, J lost 7 bases, and 9 bases stayed unmatched. The CDR3 reads CATSNGGGEQYV. As DNA, the CDR3 is TGTGCCACCTCAAACGGGGGGGGAGAGCAGTACGTC.

This chain connects TRBV3-1 (or the pseudogene TRBV3-2) to TRBJ1-1; 8 bases are shared with TRBD1. The trim removed 4 bases at V and 8 bases at J, leaving 6 bases unmatched. This CDR3 has 13 amino acids. Germline CDR1 LGHDT, CDR2 YNNKEL (reference sequence). The CDR3 DNA reads as TGTGCCAGCAGCCCGAGGACAGGGTCAGAAGCTTTCTTT. Its protein product is CASSPRTGSEAFF.

The chain links TRBV5-1 to TRBJ1-1; D gene unclear. The CDR3 loop spans 14 amino acids. Germline V lookup: CDR1 SGHRS, CDR2 YFSETQ. V lost 2 bases and J 2 bases, leaving 10 bases between the germline ends. CDR3 nucleotides: TGCGCCAGCAGCTTCACGCAGGCTAACACTGAAGCTTTCTTT. This sequence encodes CASSFTQANTEAFF.

The gene calls are TRBV13 and TRBJ1-2, with 11 positions matching TRBD1. Trimming cost V 0 bases and J 3 bases; bases outside gene matches: 3. Germline V gene sequence: CDR1 PRHDT, CDR2 FYEKMQ (reference sequence). This CDR3 has 16 amino acids. CDR3 DNA: TGTGCCAGCAGCTTAGGGGACAGGGGGCGAGACTATGGCTACACCTTC. It encodes CASSLGDRGRDYGYTF.

The rearrangement links TRBV29-1 to TRBJ2-5, with 8 bases that match TRBD1. The CDR3 spans 12 residues. The J segment lost 4 bases and the V segment lost 7 bases, leaving 5 bases of the junction unmatched. Germline lookup yields CDR1 SQVTM and CDR2 ANQGSEA. The CDR3 sequence: CSARGLRETQYF. In DNA form, the CDR3 reads TGCAGCGCCAGGGGGCTTAGAGAGACCCAGTACTTC.

This rearrangement joins TRBV2 to TRBJ2-5, with D possibly TRBD1 on 6 matching bases. Trimming took off 8 bases at V and 3 bases at J, with 13 bases between the two ends. The CDR3 sequence is 13 residues long. Germline loops: CDR1 SNHLY, CDR2 FYNNEI. In DNA, the CDR3 is TGTGCCAGCGGTCCCAGGGGAAAAGAGACCCAGTACTTC. It codes for CASGPRGKETQYF.

The chain is built from TRBV29-1 and TRBJ2-2; weak D call: TRBD1 (5 bases). Trimming stripped 5 bases from V and 1 base from J, with 5 bases between. There are 12 residues in the CDR3. Per the germline V gene, CDR1 is SQVTM and CDR2 is ANQGSEA. As DNA, the CDR3 is TGCAGCGTTAGGGGGAACACCGGGGAGCTGTTTTTT. It yields the protein CSVRGNTGELFF.

J is TRBJ2-7 and V is TRBV4-1; 9 bases are shared with TRBD2. The CDR3 has 16 residues. V gave up 3 bases and J gave up 3 bases; unmatched junction bases: 9. CDR1 is MGHRA and CDR2 is YSYEKL in the germline V gene. The CDR3 region has the DNA TGCGCCAGCAGCCAGTCCGTGACTAGCGGTTTCTACGAGCAGTACTTC. It translates to CASSQSVTSGFYEQYF.

The chain joins TRBV19 to TRBJ1-6; 7 nucleotides agree with TRBD1. Germline loops: CDR1 LNHDA, CDR2 SQIVND (reference sequence). This CDR3 is 14 amino acids long. Trimming at V came to 7 bases and at J to 8 bases, leaving 8 bases not matched to a gene. For the CDR3, the DNA is TGTGCCAGTACCCTGACAGGGACAGATTCACCCCTCCACTTT. Its translation: CASTLTGTDSPLHF.